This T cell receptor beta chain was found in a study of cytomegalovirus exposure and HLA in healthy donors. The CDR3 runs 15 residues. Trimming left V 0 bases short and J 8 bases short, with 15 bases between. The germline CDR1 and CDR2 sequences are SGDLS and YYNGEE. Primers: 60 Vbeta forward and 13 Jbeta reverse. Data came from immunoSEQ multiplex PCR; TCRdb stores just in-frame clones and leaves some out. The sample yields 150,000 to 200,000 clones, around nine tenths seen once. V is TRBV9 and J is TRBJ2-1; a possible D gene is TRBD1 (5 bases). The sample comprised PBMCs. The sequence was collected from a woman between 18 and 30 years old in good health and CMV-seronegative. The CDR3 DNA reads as TGTGCCAGCAGCGTAGGGTTCGGTGGGGCCTATGAGCAGTTCTTC. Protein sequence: CASSVGFGGAYEQFF.